This is a list of T cell receptor beta chains from one sample in a study of PD-1 blockade in classical Hodgkin lymphoma. Produced via immunoSEQ multiplex PCR; TCRdb's table is partial and in-frame only. This sample has roughly 100,000 clones, with more than 85% found just once. This material consisted of peripheral blood mononuclear cells (PBMCs), taken before the second cycle of nivolumab. These receptors were obtained from a human donor with classical Hodgkin lymphoma. Each CDR3 is given with its conserved first and last residue. The D gene is left open where the match is weak. Size values are once, few and many counts, or a class for expanded clones, and some rows have none.

cdr3_nt cdr3_aa cdr3_length v_call clone_size j_call d_call
TGTGCCGCCGGGGGGCCTATCTCTGGGGCCAACGTCCTGACTTTC CAAGGPISGANVLTF 15 TRBV28 - TRBJ2-6 -
TGTGCCAGCAGCTCCAACCCTACAGGAAACACCATATATTTT CASSSNPTGNTIYF 14 TRBV7-2 - TRBJ1-3 -
TGTGCCAGCTCACCTCCCACGGGAGGGAATCAGCCCCAGCATTTT CASSPPTGGNQPQHF 15 TRBV18 - TRBJ1-5 -
TGTGCCAGCAGCGCCTGGGACAGCCTGGGGGACAATGAGCAGTTCTTC CASSAWDSLGDNEQFF 16 TRBV7-9 - TRBJ2-1 TRBD1
TGCGCCAGCAGCCAAGATCTGGAGACGGCTGGTTATAATGAAAAACTGTTTTTT CASSQDLETAGYNEKLFF 18 TRBV4-3 - TRBJ1-4 -
TGTGCCAGCAGTCTAACGGGGACTGAGATGGAGACCCAGTACTTC CASSLTGTEMETQYF 15 TRBV6-1 once TRBJ2-5 -
TGTGCCAGCAGCCTAGGTTTAGGTGGCTACACCTTC CASSLGLGGYTF 12 TRBV5-6 - TRBJ1-2 -
TGTGCCAGCAGCTCGGGACTAGCGGGGGCCTACCTCTACGAGCAGTACTTC CASSSGLAGAYLYEQYF 17 TRBV11-2 - TRBJ2-7 TRBD2
TGTGCCAGCAGCTTCTCCCACAATGAGCAGTTCTTC CASSFSHNEQFF 12 TRBV11-2 once TRBJ2-1 -
TGTGCCAGCAGCTTTGAATACGGGACCTACAATGAGCAGTTCTTC CASSFEYGTYNEQFF 15 TRBV5-4 - TRBJ2-1 -
TGTGCCAGCAGCCCCCCCGGGGCGAGAGGCGAGCAGTACTTC CASSPPGARGEQYF 14 TRBV7-9 - TRBJ2-7 -
TGTGCCAGCAGCTTACAATCCGGTCCAGAAAATACGCAGTATTTT CASSLQSGPENTQYF 15 TRBV7-2 - TRBJ2-3 -
TGTGCCAGCAGCTTAGCGACAGGGCAGGGGTCGAACACTGAAGCTTTCTTT CASSLATGQGSNTEAFF 17 TRBV7-8 - TRBJ1-1 TRBD1
TGTGCTAGTGGTTTGGTCTTAACCCAAGAGACCCAGTACTTC CASGLVLTQETQYF 14 TRBV12-5 - TRBJ2-5 -
TGTGCCAGCAGCTTGGTGACAGGGACGTTCTACGAGCAGTACTTC CASSLVTGTFYEQYF 15 TRBV7-6 - TRBJ2-7 TRBD1
TGTGCCAGCTCACCGGCAACGGGTACCTTTAATCAGCCCCAGCATTTT CASSPATGTFNQPQHF 16 TRBV18 - TRBJ1-5 -
TGCGCCAGCAGTTATCAAATAACCGGGACAGGCTCCTACGAGCAGTACTTC CASSYQITGTGSYEQYF 17 TRBV5-1 - TRBJ2-7 TRBD1
TGCAGCGTTTTTGGGGCTGGGGCCAACGTCCTGACTTTC CSVFGAGANVLTF 13 TRBV29-1 - TRBJ2-6 -
TGTGCCAGCAGCTTATTTGGAGAGGGGATAGAGACCCAGTACTTC CASSLFGEGIETQYF 15 TRBV7-2 few TRBJ2-5 -
TGTGCCAGCAGCCAAGATACTGGGGGACAGACGAGGCGCGAGCAGTACTTC CASSQDTGGQTRREQYF 17 TRBV4-2 - TRBJ2-7 TRBD1
TGTGCCAGCAGCCTTTGGGAGGCAGCTTTCTTT CASSLWEAAFF 11 TRBV2 once TRBJ1-1 -
TGTGCCAGCAGTCCTCCCCCGGACAGGAGCCCCGCAGATACGCAGTATTTT CASSPPPDRSPADTQYF 17 TRBV28 few TRBJ2-3 TRBD1
TGTGCCAGTAACCAGGGGCTGGGGGCCTACGAGCAGTACTTC CASNQGLGAYEQYF 14 TRBV19 - TRBJ2-7 -
TGTGCCAGCAGCCGGGACAGGAACACAGATACGCAGTATTTT CASSRDRNTDTQYF 14 TRBV7-2 - TRBJ2-3 TRBD1
TGCGCCAGCAGCCAAGAGAAAGAGGGCCGAAGGAACTATGGCTACACCTTC CASSQEKEGRRNYGYTF 17 TRBV4-3 - TRBJ1-2 -
TGTGCCAGCAGCCAAGATGGGGTGGATTTGGCTGGCTACACCTTC CASSQDGVDLAGYTF 15 TRBV4-2 - TRBJ1-2 -
TGTGCCAGCAGCTGGGCTACAGGGAAATACAATGAGCAGTTCTTC CASSWATGKYNEQFF 15 TRBV7-9 - TRBJ2-1 -
TGCGCCAGCAGCTTGGCGCGGGCGACAGGGGTAAGGGGCACTGAAGCTTTCTTT CASSLARATGVRGTEAFF 18 TRBV5-1 - TRBJ1-1 TRBD1
TGTGCCAGCACCCGCCCAGGAGGATCACCCCTCCACTTT CASTRPGGSPLHF 13 TRBV5-8 - TRBJ1-6 -
TGTGCCGCACAGACAGGGAGTACTGAAGCTTTCTTT CAAQTGSTEAFF 12 TRBV19 - TRBJ1-1 TRBD1
TGCGCCAGCAGCTTGAGTGGAGGGGCGAGGTACGAGCAGTACTTC CASSLSGGARYEQYF 15 TRBV5-1 - TRBJ2-7 -
TGTGCCAGTAGGTCAGGGGGCGCAGAGACCCAGTACTTC CASRSGGAETQYF 13 TRBV19 once TRBJ2-5 TRBD1
TGTGCCAGTAGTGTCTCCAGGGGTGAGCAGTTCTTC CASSVSRGEQFF 12 TRBV19 few TRBJ2-1 -
TGTGCCAGCAGTGAACGGGGGGCTAGATTCTATGGCTACACCTTC CASSERGARFYGYTF 15 TRBV27 - TRBJ1-2 -
TGTGCCAGCAGCTTAGAGGGGCCTGGGGCCAACGTCCTGACTTTC CASSLEGPGANVLTF 15 TRBV7-2 - TRBJ2-6 -
TGTGCCAGCAGTTTATCGAGCGGCCATTACAATGAGCAGTTCTTC CASSLSSGHYNEQFF 15 TRBV28 - TRBJ2-1 -
TGTGCCAGTAGTAGGGGTCCCGTGAACACTGAAGCTTTCTTT CASSRGPVNTEAFF 14 TRBV19 once TRBJ1-1 -
TGTGCCAGCAGTCAAGGGGTTGGACAGCCCCAGCATTTT CASSQGVGQPQHF 13 TRBV6-5 once TRBJ1-5 -
TGTGCCAGCAGGGGGGACAGGGTTAATGAAAAACTGTTTTTT CASRGDRVNEKLFF 14 TRBV2 - TRBJ1-4 TRBD1
TGTGCCAGCAGCGTGAGACAAAGTCGGGCCAACGTCCTGACTTTC CASSVRQSRANVLTF 15 TRBV7-9 - TRBJ2-6 -
TGTGCCAGCAGGGAAGACAGGGGCAAGCCGAACTTC CASREDRGKPNF 12 TRBV6-5 - TRBJ2-7 TRBD1
TGTGCCAGCAGCCGGGAGCTCTATAATTCACCCCTCCACTTT CASSRELYNSPLHF 14 TRBV7-2 - TRBJ1-6 -
TGTGCCATCAGTGAGTTGGGCGGCACTAACTATGGCTACACCTTC CAISELGGTNYGYTF 15 TRBV10-3 - TRBJ1-2 -
TGTGCCAGCAGCAAGGACAGTCAGGGCTATTGGGAGCAGTACTTC CASSKDSQGYWEQYF 15 TRBV7-8 - TRBJ2-7 -
TGTGCCAGTAGTTTTGGCGGGGGGGCCGGTGAGACCCAGTACTTC CASSFGGGAGETQYF 15 TRBV19 - TRBJ2-5 TRBD2
TGTGCCAGCAGTACCATACGCACTGAAGCTTTCTTT CASSTIRTEAFF 12 TRBV2 few TRBJ1-1 -
TGCAGCGTAGGACAGGCTGGAGTAGGTGAAAAACTGTTTTTT CSVGQAGVGEKLFF 14 TRBV29-1 - TRBJ1-4 TRBD1
TGTGCCAGCAGTCAATCCGGGACACAGTACAACTATGGCTACACCTTC CASSQSGTQYNYGYTF 16 TRBV6-6 - TRBJ1-2 -
TGTGCCACCAGCAGAGAAGCGGGGCAAGAGACCCAGTACTTC CATSREAGQETQYF 14 TRBV15 - TRBJ2-5 TRBD2
TGTGCCAGCGGTAGGGGCAGAGAAACCTATGGCTACACCTTC CASGRGRETYGYTF 14 TRBV2 - TRBJ1-2 -
TGTGCCAGCAGCCAAGATCCGGGAGGGAGGGGGCCTAACATTCAGTACTTC CASSQDPGGRGPNIQYF 17 TRBV4-2 once TRBJ2-4 -
TGTGCCAGCTCACCAAGCGTCTCTGGAAACACCATATATTTT CASSPSVSGNTIYF 14 TRBV18 - TRBJ1-3 -
TGTGCCATCAGGGCGGCTCTCCCCAAAGGGACAGATACGCAGTATTTT CAIRAALPKGTDTQYF 16 TRBV10-3 once TRBJ2-3 -
TGTGCCAGCAGCCTACAGGGGGTAGCTAACTATGGCTACACCTTC CASSLQGVANYGYTF 15 TRBV7-9 - TRBJ1-2 TRBD1
TGTGCCAGCAGCTTAGTCCCGAGTGGGGAGGGCTATGGCTACACCTTC CASSLVPSGEGYGYTF 16 TRBV7-2 - TRBJ1-2 -
TGTGCCAGCAGCTCGGGAACAGGGGGGACTGAAGCTTTCTTT CASSSGTGGTEAFF 14 TRBV13 - TRBJ1-1 TRBD1
TGTGCCAGTAGTATTGGTGAGGGTTGGTACGAGCAGTACTTC CASSIGEGWYEQYF 14 TRBV19 - TRBJ2-7 -